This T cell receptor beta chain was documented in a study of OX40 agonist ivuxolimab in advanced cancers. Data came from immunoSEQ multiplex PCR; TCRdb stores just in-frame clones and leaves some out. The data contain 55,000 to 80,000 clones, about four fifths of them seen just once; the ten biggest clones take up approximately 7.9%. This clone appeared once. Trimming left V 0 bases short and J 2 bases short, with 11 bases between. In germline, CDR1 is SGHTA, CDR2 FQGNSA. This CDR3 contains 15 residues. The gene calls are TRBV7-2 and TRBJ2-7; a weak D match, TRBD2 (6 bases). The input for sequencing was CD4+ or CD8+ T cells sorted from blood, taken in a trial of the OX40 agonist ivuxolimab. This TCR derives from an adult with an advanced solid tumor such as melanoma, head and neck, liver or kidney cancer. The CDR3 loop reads CASSLAASAAYEQYF. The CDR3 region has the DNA TGTGCCAGCAGCTTAGCGGCTAGCGCGGCCTACGAGCAGTACTTC.